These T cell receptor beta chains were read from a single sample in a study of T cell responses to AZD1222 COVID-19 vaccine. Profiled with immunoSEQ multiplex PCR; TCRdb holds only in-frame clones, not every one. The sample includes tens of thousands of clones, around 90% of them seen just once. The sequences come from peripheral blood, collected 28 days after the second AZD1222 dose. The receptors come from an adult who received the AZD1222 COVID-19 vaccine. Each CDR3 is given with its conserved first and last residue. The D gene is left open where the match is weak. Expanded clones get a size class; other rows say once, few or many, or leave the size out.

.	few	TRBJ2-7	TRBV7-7	CASSSSPGNEQYF	TGTGCCAGCAGCTCCTCCCCCGGGAACGAGCAGTACTTC
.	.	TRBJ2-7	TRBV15	CATSSGYGTVSHEQYF	TGTGCCACCAGCAGTGGCTACGGGACGGTGTCGCACGAGCAGTACTTC
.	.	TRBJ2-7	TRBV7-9	CASSIGNSYEQYF	TGTGCCAGCAGCATCGGGAACTCCTACGAGCAGTACTTC
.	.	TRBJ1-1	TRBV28	CASSLDWVLTEAFF	TGTGCCAGCAGCCTGGACTGGGTTCTCACTGAAGCTTTCTTT
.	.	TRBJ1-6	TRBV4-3	CASSQDRAGGNSPLHF	TGCGCCAGCAGCCAAGACAGAGCCGGGGGGAATTCACCCCTCCACTTT
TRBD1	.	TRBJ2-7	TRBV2	CASSGTAFSYEQYF	TGTGCCAGCTCGGGGACAGCGTTCTCCTACGAGCAGTACTTC
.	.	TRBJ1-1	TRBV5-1	CASSLDPRTSEAFF	TGCGCCAGCAGCTTGGATCCCCGTACCTCTGAAGCTTTCTTT
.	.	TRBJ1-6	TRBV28	CASSRDPNSPLHF	TGTGCCAGCAGCCGTGACCCAAATTCACCCCTCCACTTT
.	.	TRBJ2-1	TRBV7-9	CASSPGTGISSYNEQFF	TGTGCCAGCAGCCCTGGGACGGGGATTAGCTCCTACAATGAGCAGTTCTTC
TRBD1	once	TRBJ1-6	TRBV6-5	CAGGTGVNYNSPLHF	TGTGCCGGTGGAACAGGGGTGAACTATAATTCACCCCTCCACTTT
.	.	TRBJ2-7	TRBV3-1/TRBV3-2	CASSQVRSYEQYF	TGTGCCAGCAGCCAAGTGCGGTCCTACGAGCAGTACTTC
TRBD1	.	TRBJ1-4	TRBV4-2	CASRTRDSNEKLFF	TGTGCCAGCAGGACGAGGGACAGTAATGAAAAACTGTTTTTT
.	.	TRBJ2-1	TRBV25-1	CASSESGARNEQFF	TGTGCCAGCAGTGAATCAGGAGCTCGCAATGAGCAGTTCTTC
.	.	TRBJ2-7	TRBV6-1	CASREYDYLAGRYEQYF	TGTGCCAGCAGGGAATACGACTATCTGGCGGGTCGCTACGAGCAGTACTTC
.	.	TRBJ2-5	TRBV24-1	CATGTPWTETQYF	TGTGCCACCGGGACTCCCTGGACAGAGACCCAGTACTTC
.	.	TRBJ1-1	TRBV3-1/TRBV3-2	CASSQGYTEAFF	TGTGCCAGCAGCCAAGGGTATACTGAAGCTTTCTTT
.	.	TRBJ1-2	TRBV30	CACHRGYGYTF	TGTGCCTGTCATAGGGGTTATGGCTACACCTTC
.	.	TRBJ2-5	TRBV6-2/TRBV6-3	CASSYGSETQYF	TGTGCCAGCAGTTACGGCTCGGAGACCCAGTACTTC
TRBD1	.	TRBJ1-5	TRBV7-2	CASSDRGNQPQHF	TGTGCCAGCAGCGACAGGGGCAATCAGCCCCAGCATTTT
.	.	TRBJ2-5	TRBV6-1	CASRDRTGKETQYF	TGTGCCAGCCGTGACAGGACGGGTAAAGAGACCCAGTACTTC
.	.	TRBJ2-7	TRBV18	CASSPGLSYEQYF	TGTGCCAGCTCACCAGGACTCTCCTACGAGCAGTACTTC
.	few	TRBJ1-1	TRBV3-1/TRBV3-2	CASSQENSGGETEAFF	TGTGCCAGCAGCCAAGAGAATTCGGGGGGCGAGACTGAAGCTTTCTTT
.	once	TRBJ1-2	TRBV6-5	CASSPQAEANYGYTF	TGTGCCAGCAGTCCTCAGGCTGAAGCTAACTATGGCTACACCTTC
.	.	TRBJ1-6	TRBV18	CASSPDRLLSSPLHF	TGTGCCAGCTCACCCGACAGGTTGTTGAGTTCACCCCTCCACTTT
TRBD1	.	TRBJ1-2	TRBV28	CASSQDLTGTNYGYTF	TGTGCCAGCAGTCAAGACCTGACAGGGACGAACTATGGCTACACCTTC
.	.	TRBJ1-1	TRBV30	CAWSVTTEAFF	TGTGCCTGGAGTGTAACTACTGAAGCTTTCTTT
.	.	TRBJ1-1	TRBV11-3	CASSSQGKNEAFF	TGTGCCAGCAGCTCACAGGGAAAGAATGAAGCTTTCTTT
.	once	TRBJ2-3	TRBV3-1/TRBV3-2	CASSQGKNPTDTQYF	TGTGCCAGCAGCCAAGGGAAGAACCCCACAGATACGCAGTATTTT
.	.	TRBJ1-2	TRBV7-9	CASSLASGLGYGYTF	TGTGCCAGCAGCTTAGCATCAGGACTTGGTTATGGCTACACCTTC
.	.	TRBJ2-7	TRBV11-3	CASSLDSYEQYF	TGTGCCAGCAGCTTAGACTCCTACGAGCAGTACTTC
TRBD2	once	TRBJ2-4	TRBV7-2	CASTGGSGGTKNIQYF	TGTGCCAGCACCGGGGGGAGCGGGGGGACCAAAAACATTCAGTACTTC
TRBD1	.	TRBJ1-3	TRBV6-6	CASRTGGNTIYF	TGTGCCAGTCGGACAGGAGGAAACACCATATATTTT
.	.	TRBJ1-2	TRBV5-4	CASSLRQASGYTF	TGTGCCAGCAGCCTACGACAGGCCTCGGGCTACACCTTC
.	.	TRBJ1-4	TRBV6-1	CASQRSTNEKLFF	TGTGCCAGCCAAAGATCAACTAATGAAAAACTGTTTTTT
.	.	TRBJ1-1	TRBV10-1	CALRPHDRRTEAFF	TGCGCCCTTCGGCCCCACGACCGGAGGACTGAAGCTTTCTTT
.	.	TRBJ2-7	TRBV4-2	CASSQIGDREQYF	TGTGCCAGCAGCCAAATCGGGGACCGGGAGCAGTACTTC